The source of this TCR beta chain is a study of T cells expressing NK-cell markers. About the study: It was from sorted CD3+CD56+NKG2C+, CD3+CD56+NKG2C- and CD3+CD56-NKG2C+ T cells that TCR beta repertoires came. Study-wide results and limits: Roughly 6 donors had dominant NKG2C+ clonotypes that comprised about 1.0-7.0% of their CD8+ T cells.

Germline V gene sequence: CDR1 SGHVS, CDR2 FQNEAQ. CDR3 length equals 16 residues. TCRdb reprocessed the 5' RACE reads and stores each CDR3 protein as one record, lacking DNA. The sample data list about half a million distinct CDR3 sequences. A note on this clonotype: Antigen: not known.

The sample was blood T cells: a sorted CD56 or NKG2C T cell subset, CD4+ or CD8+ T cells, or bulk PBMC T cells (not recorded which). The V gene is TRBV7-8, the J gene TRBJ1-5; TCRdb designates TRBD1, a call that cannot be tested without DNA. This receptor was taken from a woman aged 45 to 65 in good health. The CDR3 sequence is CASSTRTGGRDQPQHF.